This entry lists 10 T cell receptor beta chains sequenced from one sample in a study of cytomegalovirus exposure and HLA in healthy donors. Repertoires were generated with immunoSEQ multiplex PCR, while TCRdb's copy carries only in-frame clones and drops some. The table records roughly 98,000 clones, around 90% of them present only once. Sequenced sample: PBMCs. The origin of the receptors is a woman in her thirties in good health and CMV-seronegative.

The V call is TRBV27, the J call TRBJ2-1; 10 bases map to TRBD1. Germline lookup yields CDR1 MNHEY and CDR2 SMNVEV (reference sequence). The CDR3 has 15 amino acids. V trimming: 5 bases; J trimming: 8 bases; junction bases outside the gene matches: 9. For the CDR3, the DNA is TGTGCCAGCAGTCGGAGACAGGGGGCGTTCGATGAGCAGTTCTTC. It codes for CASSRRQGAFDEQFF.

The V and J genes are TRBV6-5 and TRBJ2-7, with TRBD1 identical over 7 bases. With 8 bases clipped from V and 3 bases from J, the junction kept 7 bases outside the gene matches. Germline V gene data show CDR1 as MNHEY and CDR2 as SVGAGI. The CDR3 is 13 residues long. CDR3 amino acids: CASWDSNSYEQYF. Written as DNA, the CDR3 is TGTGCCAGCTGGGACAGTAACAGCTACGAGCAGTACTTC.

The rearrangement joins TRBV18 to TRBJ1-1; no firm D call. V lost 6 bases and J 3 bases, leaving 11 bases between the germline ends. Germline-derived CDR1 and CDR2 are KGHSH and LQKENI. This CDR3 region has 13 residues. The CDR3 loop is CASSPGPDTEAFF. The CDR3 DNA reads as TGTGCCAGCTCCCCCGGTCCGGACACTGAAGCTTTCTTT. The full variable domain, completed using reference TRBV18 and TRBJ1-1, is NAGVMQNPRHLVRRRGQEARLRCSPMKGHSHVYWYRQLPEEGLKFMVYLQKENIIDESGMPKERFSAEFPKEGPSILRIQQVVRGDSAAYFCASSPGPDTEAFFGQGTRLTVV.

V and J are TRBV5-1 and TRBJ2-3, with TRBD2 identical over 7 bases. CDR1 and CDR2 (germline): SGHRS, YFSETQ. With V trimmed by 3 bases and J by 1 base, 8 bases remained unmatched. This CDR3 spans 16 amino acids. CDR3: CASSYTARGGTDTQYF. DNA of the CDR3: TGCGCCAGCAGCTATACGGCACGGGGGGGCACAGATACGCAGTATTTT.

The chain carries TRBV2 and TRBJ1-1, with a weak D call TRBD1 (6 bases). Germline loops: CDR1 SNHLY, CDR2 FYNNEI. Trimming stripped 7 bases from V and 8 bases from J, with 14 bases between. This CDR3 comprises 12 residues. The CDR3 DNA follows: TGTGCCAGCACCCGGACAGTACCCGAAGCTTTCTTT. It codes for CASTRTVPEAFF.

J is TRBJ2-1 and V is TRBV4-1; D is unclear. The CDR3 consists of 17 residues. CDR1 and CDR2 from the germline V gene are MGHRA and YSYEKL. Trimming left V 1 base short and J 0 bases short, with 13 bases between. This CDR3 is CASSQAGAPSSYNEQFF. The DNA of the CDR3 is TGCGCCAGCAGCCAAGCCGGAGCCCCCAGCTCCTACAATGAGCAGTTCTTC.

This clone has only one observation. The CDR3 loop reads CASSMSGGSYEQYF. CDR3 DNA: TGTGCCAGTAGTATGAGCGGGGGCTCCTACGAGCAGTACTTC. The J gene is TRBJ2-7, the V gene TRBV19, with 8 nucleotides matching TRBD2. From germline, CDR1 is LNHDA and CDR2 SQIVND (reference sequence). The V gene end was trimmed by 3 bases and the J gene end by 0 bases; junction bases not matched to a gene: 1. This CDR3 is built from 14 residues.

The chain has TRBV14 and TRBJ2-1, with 9 bases matching TRBD1. Per germline, CDR1 SGHDN and CDR2 FVKESK. Trimming cost V 4 bases and J 6 bases; bases outside gene matches: 1. CDR3 length equals 13 residues. The CDR3 protein is CASSRDRVNEQFF. CDR3 nucleotide sequence: TGTGCCAGCAGCCGGGACAGGGTCAATGAGCAGTTCTTC. The entire variable domain, with the rest obtained from reference TRBV14 and TRBJ2-1, is as follows: EAGVTQFPSHSVIEKGQTVTLRCDPISGHDNLYWYRRVMGKEIKFLLHFVKESKQDESGMPNNRFLAERTGGTYSTLKVQPAELEDSGVYFCASSRDRVNEQFFGPGTRLTVL.

The rearrangement joins TRBV9 to TRBJ2-5, with D possibly being TRBD2 (5 bases). The CDR3 loop spans 16 amino acids. CDR1 and CDR2 from the germline V gene are SGDLS and YYNGEE. V lost 4 bases and J lost 5, with 21 bases in between. In nucleotides, the CDR3 is TGTGCCAGCAGCTTCCGGGTGGGAGAGGGTCAGGAGACCCAGTACTTC. As protein: CASSFRVGEGQETQYF.

The gene calls are TRBV29-1 and TRBJ2-7, with 11 bases fitting TRBD1. The length of the CDR3 is 11 residues. Germline V gives CDR1 SQVTM, CDR2 ANQGSEA. Losses at the gene ends were 4 bases for V and 9 bases for J; bases not matched to a gene: 2. Written as DNA, the CDR3 is TGCAGCGTTGTGGGACAGGGGGTGCAGTACTTC. Its translation: CSVVGQGVQYF.